These 16 T cell receptor beta chains came from one sample sequenced in a study of blood T cell repertoires in COVID-19. Profiling relied on immunoSEQ multiplex PCR, and the TCRdb table lists in-frame clones only, not all of them. The sample comprises around 400,000 clones, more than 70% of which are singletons, and about 1.5% rests with the top ten. The specimen sequenced was PBMCs or T cells enriched from blood (not recorded which). These receptors all stem from a woman under 30 who had been exposed to COVID-19.

This chain connects TRBV19 to TRBJ2-7; 12 bases agree with TRBD2. The germline V gene has CDR1 LNHDA and CDR2 SQIVND (reference sequence). The length of the CDR3 is 14 residues. Germline trimming cut 6 bases from V and 6 bases from J; bases unmatched to any gene: 6. The CDR3 loop reads CASSPSGGAFEQYF. The CDR3 DNA reads TGTGCCAGTAGCCCTAGCGGGGGGGCATTCGAGCAGTACTTC.

This clone was seen more than once but under ten times. This chain connects TRBV27 to TRBJ2-7; 9 bases line up with TRBD1. The CDR3 has 16 amino acids. The V segment lost 5 bases and the J segment 2 bases; nucleotides outside the gene matches: 10. Looked up from germline, CDR1 is MNHEY and CDR2 is SMNVEV (reference sequence). As DNA, the CDR3 is TGTGCCAGCAGTCTAACCGGGACAGGGATACCCTACGAGCAGTACTTC. Protein: CASSLTGTGIPYEQYF.

Details on this clone: Other DNA sequences in this specimen translate into the identical CDR3. CDR3 DNA sequence: TGTGCCAGCAGTGAATCAGGGGGGACTGAAGCTTTCTTT. Translation: CASSESGGTEAFF. The genes are TRBV2 and TRBJ1-1, with TRBD1 identical over 7 bases. Germline V gene sequence: CDR1 SNHLY, CDR2 FYNNEI. The CDR3 is made up of 13 amino acids. J gave up 5 bases and V 2 bases, and 2 bases lay outside the gene matches.

The table lists this clone with a count of one. The V call is TRBV4-3, the J call TRBJ2-3; 7 bases are a match to TRBD2. Germline assignment: CDR1 LGHNA and CDR2 YSLEER. CDR3 length: 17 residues. After removal of 0 bases from V and 2 bases from J, the junction contained 8 bases not matched to a gene. The CDR3 loop reads CASSQDRDSGYTDTQYF. CDR3 DNA sequence: TGCGCCAGCAGCCAAGATCGTGATAGCGGGTACACAGATACGCAGTATTTT.

The V call is TRBV7-9, the J call TRBJ2-7; the match to TRBD2 covers 10 bases. The CDR3 is 17 residues long. Trimming at V came to 5 bases and at J to 5 bases, leaving 15 bases not matched to a gene. CDR1 and CDR2 (germline): SEHNR, FQNEAQ (reference sequence). CDR3: CASSQGISAGGAHEQYF. DNA of the CDR3: TGTGCCAGCAGCCAGGGGATTTCAGCGGGAGGGGCCCACGAGCAGTACTTC.

This chain uses TRBV7-9 with TRBJ2-1, with TRBD2 matching 7 bases. This CDR3 contains 17 residues. CDR1 SEHNR and CDR2 FQNEAQ come from the germline V gene (reference sequence). The trim removed 3 bases at V and 0 bases at J, leaving 8 bases unmatched. The CDR3 reads CASSFRPSGGSYNEQFF. CDR3 in DNA: TGTGCCAGCAGCTTTAGGCCTAGCGGAGGCTCCTACAATGAGCAGTTCTTC.

This chain uses TRBV12-5 with TRBJ1-2, with D unresolved. The V gene's germline CDR1 is LGHNT and CDR2 FRNRAP. CDR3 size: 13 residues. Trimming shortened V by 9 bases and J by 8 bases, and 19 bases separated the two germline ends. CDR3 nucleotides: TGTGCTAGCCGGGGATCAGTGAGTGAGGGCTACACCTTC. Translation: CASRGSVSEGYTF.

V is TRBV2 and J is TRBJ1-5; 9 nucleotides agree with TRBD1. The CDR3 is 15 residues long. Germline-derived CDR1 and CDR2 are SNHLY and FYNNEI. With 8 bases clipped from V and 5 bases from J, the junction kept 10 bases outside the gene matches. The CDR3 coding sequence is TGTGCCAGCGATGAATGGGACAGGGCCCATCAGCCCCAGCATTTT. Protein product: CASDEWDRAHQPQHF.

The chain uses TRBV11-2 and TRBJ1-4; D is undetermined. Trimming stripped 3 bases from V and 3 bases from J, with 8 bases between. This CDR3 contains 14 residues. The germline CDR1 and CDR2 sequences are SGHAT and FQNNGV. The CDR3 nucleotides read TGTGCCAGCAGCTTCGGGGTTTCTAATGAAAAACTGTTTTTT. It encodes CASSFGVSNEKLFF.

This clone was observed a single time. The chain employs TRBV6-1 and TRBJ2-3, with D unclear. The CDR3 consists of 11 residues. V was shortened by 7 bases and J by 7 bases, with 9 bases between the two germline ends. The germline CDR1 and CDR2 sequences are MNHNS and SASEGT. Written as DNA, the CDR3 is TGTGCCAGCAAAGGAGCGAATACGCAGTATTTT. It specifies CASKGANTQYF.

The J gene is TRBJ2-5, the V gene TRBV29-1; 8 bases are shared with TRBD2. Germline V gives CDR1 SQVTM, CDR2 ANQGSEA. The CDR3 contains 13 residues. V shed 7 bases and J 5 bases; nucleotides not matched to a gene: 9. The CDR3 nucleotides read TGCAGCGCCAGTAGCGGGGTAAGGGAGACCCAGTACTTC. Amino acids: CSASSGVRETQYF. The whole variable domain, remainder taken from reference TRBV29-1 and TRBJ2-5, is SAVISQKPSRDICQRGTSLTIQCQVDSQVTMMFWYRQQPGQSLTLIATANQGSEATYESGFVIDKFPISRPNLTFSTLTVSNMSPEDSSIYLCSASSGVRETQYFGPGTRLLVL.

The chain employs TRBV27 and TRBJ1-2, with TRBD1 as a possible D gene (6 bases). Trimming removed 2 bases at V and 5 bases at J, with 15 bases between. Germline CDR1 MNHEY, CDR2 SMNVEV (reference sequence). The CDR3 contains 15 residues. CDR3 nucleotide sequence: TGTGCCAGCAGTTTAAGGAAGGACAGCAGTTATGGCTACACCTTC. Translation: CASSLRKDSSYGYTF.

As DNA, the CDR3 is TGTGCCAGCACCCCAGTCGGCGGGGGAGACAATGAGCAGTTCTTC. Protein: CASTPVGGGDNEQFF. This chain links TRBV7-9 with TRBJ2-1, with 7 positions matching TRBD2. V was clipped by 7 bases and J by 5 bases; unmatched bases: 11. Germline-derived CDR1 and CDR2 are SEHNR and FQNEAQ (reference sequence). The CDR3 length is 15 residues.

This clone turned up a few times. The chain is built from TRBV19 and TRBJ2-2; 11 bases are a match to TRBD2. This CDR3 is 21 amino acids long. The junction had 21 bases not matched to a gene; V was cut back by 5 bases and J by 4 bases. Germline lookup yields CDR1 LNHDA and CDR2 SQIVND (reference sequence). CDR3 DNA sequence: TGTGCCAGTAGTGTCCCAGAGCCCCCCGGTCTACTAGCGGGGGTCACCGGGGAGCTGTTTTTT. Translated, it gives CASSVPEPPGLLAGVTGELFF.

J is TRBJ2-5 and V is TRBV5-5, with D uncertain. In germline, CDR1 is SGHKS, CDR2 YYEKEE (reference sequence). V was shortened by 2 bases and J by 2 bases, with 4 bases between the two germline ends. This CDR3 contains 12 residues. CDR3 protein: CASSFQQETQYF. The CDR3 nucleotides read TGTGCCAGCAGCTTCCAACAAGAGACCCAGTACTTC.

The V call is TRBV19, the J call TRBJ1-2, with TRBD1 matching over 7 bases. This CDR3 has 14 residues. CDR1 is LNHDA, CDR2 SQIVND, per germline (reference sequence). Trimming at V came to 5 bases and at J to 6 bases, leaving 9 bases not matched to a gene. DNA for the CDR3: TGTGCCAGTAGTCCCATGTGGGACAGCGATGGCTACACCTTC. As protein: CASSPMWDSDGYTF.